Sequencing of this TCR beta chain was carried out in a study of spatial heterogeneity in lung cancer. Study as a whole: Detected sequences consistently included more beta-chain ones than alpha-chain ones. Averaged across combinations, each unique TCR and UMI pairing appeared more than ten times in raw reads, which were uncorrected.

Germline V CDR1 and CDR2: MDHEN, SYDVKM. J was trimmed by 4 bases and V by 4 bases; bases with no gene match: 10. The CDR3 covers 16 residues. Overall study findings and caveats: Expanded tumor TCRs that were ubiquitous appeared in blood more at resection than follow-up.

TCRdb itself ran the 5' RACE reads through MiXCR, one entry per CDR3 protein. This sample has about 82,000 distinct CDR3 sequences, with 10% to 15% found just once. Time point of the sample: sample taken at primary tumor resection. Unsorted whole RNA samples from tumor, nontumor lung or frozen PBMC were sequenced. 72 TRACERx patients with early, untreated non-small cell lung cancer donated samples. Remarks on this clonotype: Its specificity is not known.

The chain links TRBV28 to TRBJ1-2; 9 nucleotides agree with TRBD1. The TCR originated in a male donor with early-stage non-small cell lung cancer. Sequencing used PBMCs, obtained at surgery. CDR3 nucleotide sequence: TGTGCCAGCAGTTCATATACTTCGACAGGGGGCTATGGCTACACCTTC. It yields the protein CASSSYTSTGGYGYTF.